This T cell receptor beta chain appears in the sequencing data of a study of graft-versus-host responses after intestinal transplantation. Looking at the study overall: Recipients had multivisceral, liver-intestinal, or isolated intestinal transplants.

Documented time point: postoperative day 105 after intestinal transplantation (dayNNNN = postoperative day). Graft specimens yielded both intraepithelial and lamina propria lymphocytes. The germline gives CDR1 MGHRA, CDR2 YSYEKL. V dropped 4 bases and J dropped 1 base, with 10 bases sitting between them. The CDR3 is 15 amino acids. TCRdb's copy holds only in-frame clones and misses some; the assay was immunoSEQ multiplex PCR. This table holds a few thousand clones, over 75% found once. The rearrangement joins TRBV4-1 to TRBJ1-4, with D unclear. The sequence was collected from a human patient who received an intestinal transplant, so some T cells may come from the graft donor. Sequences were derived from ileum tissue, sampled 105 days after intestinal transplantation. CDR3 in DNA: TGCGCCAGCAGCCCTGAGGGAGGAACTAATGAAAAACTGTTTTTT. This sequence encodes CASSPEGGTNEKLFF.